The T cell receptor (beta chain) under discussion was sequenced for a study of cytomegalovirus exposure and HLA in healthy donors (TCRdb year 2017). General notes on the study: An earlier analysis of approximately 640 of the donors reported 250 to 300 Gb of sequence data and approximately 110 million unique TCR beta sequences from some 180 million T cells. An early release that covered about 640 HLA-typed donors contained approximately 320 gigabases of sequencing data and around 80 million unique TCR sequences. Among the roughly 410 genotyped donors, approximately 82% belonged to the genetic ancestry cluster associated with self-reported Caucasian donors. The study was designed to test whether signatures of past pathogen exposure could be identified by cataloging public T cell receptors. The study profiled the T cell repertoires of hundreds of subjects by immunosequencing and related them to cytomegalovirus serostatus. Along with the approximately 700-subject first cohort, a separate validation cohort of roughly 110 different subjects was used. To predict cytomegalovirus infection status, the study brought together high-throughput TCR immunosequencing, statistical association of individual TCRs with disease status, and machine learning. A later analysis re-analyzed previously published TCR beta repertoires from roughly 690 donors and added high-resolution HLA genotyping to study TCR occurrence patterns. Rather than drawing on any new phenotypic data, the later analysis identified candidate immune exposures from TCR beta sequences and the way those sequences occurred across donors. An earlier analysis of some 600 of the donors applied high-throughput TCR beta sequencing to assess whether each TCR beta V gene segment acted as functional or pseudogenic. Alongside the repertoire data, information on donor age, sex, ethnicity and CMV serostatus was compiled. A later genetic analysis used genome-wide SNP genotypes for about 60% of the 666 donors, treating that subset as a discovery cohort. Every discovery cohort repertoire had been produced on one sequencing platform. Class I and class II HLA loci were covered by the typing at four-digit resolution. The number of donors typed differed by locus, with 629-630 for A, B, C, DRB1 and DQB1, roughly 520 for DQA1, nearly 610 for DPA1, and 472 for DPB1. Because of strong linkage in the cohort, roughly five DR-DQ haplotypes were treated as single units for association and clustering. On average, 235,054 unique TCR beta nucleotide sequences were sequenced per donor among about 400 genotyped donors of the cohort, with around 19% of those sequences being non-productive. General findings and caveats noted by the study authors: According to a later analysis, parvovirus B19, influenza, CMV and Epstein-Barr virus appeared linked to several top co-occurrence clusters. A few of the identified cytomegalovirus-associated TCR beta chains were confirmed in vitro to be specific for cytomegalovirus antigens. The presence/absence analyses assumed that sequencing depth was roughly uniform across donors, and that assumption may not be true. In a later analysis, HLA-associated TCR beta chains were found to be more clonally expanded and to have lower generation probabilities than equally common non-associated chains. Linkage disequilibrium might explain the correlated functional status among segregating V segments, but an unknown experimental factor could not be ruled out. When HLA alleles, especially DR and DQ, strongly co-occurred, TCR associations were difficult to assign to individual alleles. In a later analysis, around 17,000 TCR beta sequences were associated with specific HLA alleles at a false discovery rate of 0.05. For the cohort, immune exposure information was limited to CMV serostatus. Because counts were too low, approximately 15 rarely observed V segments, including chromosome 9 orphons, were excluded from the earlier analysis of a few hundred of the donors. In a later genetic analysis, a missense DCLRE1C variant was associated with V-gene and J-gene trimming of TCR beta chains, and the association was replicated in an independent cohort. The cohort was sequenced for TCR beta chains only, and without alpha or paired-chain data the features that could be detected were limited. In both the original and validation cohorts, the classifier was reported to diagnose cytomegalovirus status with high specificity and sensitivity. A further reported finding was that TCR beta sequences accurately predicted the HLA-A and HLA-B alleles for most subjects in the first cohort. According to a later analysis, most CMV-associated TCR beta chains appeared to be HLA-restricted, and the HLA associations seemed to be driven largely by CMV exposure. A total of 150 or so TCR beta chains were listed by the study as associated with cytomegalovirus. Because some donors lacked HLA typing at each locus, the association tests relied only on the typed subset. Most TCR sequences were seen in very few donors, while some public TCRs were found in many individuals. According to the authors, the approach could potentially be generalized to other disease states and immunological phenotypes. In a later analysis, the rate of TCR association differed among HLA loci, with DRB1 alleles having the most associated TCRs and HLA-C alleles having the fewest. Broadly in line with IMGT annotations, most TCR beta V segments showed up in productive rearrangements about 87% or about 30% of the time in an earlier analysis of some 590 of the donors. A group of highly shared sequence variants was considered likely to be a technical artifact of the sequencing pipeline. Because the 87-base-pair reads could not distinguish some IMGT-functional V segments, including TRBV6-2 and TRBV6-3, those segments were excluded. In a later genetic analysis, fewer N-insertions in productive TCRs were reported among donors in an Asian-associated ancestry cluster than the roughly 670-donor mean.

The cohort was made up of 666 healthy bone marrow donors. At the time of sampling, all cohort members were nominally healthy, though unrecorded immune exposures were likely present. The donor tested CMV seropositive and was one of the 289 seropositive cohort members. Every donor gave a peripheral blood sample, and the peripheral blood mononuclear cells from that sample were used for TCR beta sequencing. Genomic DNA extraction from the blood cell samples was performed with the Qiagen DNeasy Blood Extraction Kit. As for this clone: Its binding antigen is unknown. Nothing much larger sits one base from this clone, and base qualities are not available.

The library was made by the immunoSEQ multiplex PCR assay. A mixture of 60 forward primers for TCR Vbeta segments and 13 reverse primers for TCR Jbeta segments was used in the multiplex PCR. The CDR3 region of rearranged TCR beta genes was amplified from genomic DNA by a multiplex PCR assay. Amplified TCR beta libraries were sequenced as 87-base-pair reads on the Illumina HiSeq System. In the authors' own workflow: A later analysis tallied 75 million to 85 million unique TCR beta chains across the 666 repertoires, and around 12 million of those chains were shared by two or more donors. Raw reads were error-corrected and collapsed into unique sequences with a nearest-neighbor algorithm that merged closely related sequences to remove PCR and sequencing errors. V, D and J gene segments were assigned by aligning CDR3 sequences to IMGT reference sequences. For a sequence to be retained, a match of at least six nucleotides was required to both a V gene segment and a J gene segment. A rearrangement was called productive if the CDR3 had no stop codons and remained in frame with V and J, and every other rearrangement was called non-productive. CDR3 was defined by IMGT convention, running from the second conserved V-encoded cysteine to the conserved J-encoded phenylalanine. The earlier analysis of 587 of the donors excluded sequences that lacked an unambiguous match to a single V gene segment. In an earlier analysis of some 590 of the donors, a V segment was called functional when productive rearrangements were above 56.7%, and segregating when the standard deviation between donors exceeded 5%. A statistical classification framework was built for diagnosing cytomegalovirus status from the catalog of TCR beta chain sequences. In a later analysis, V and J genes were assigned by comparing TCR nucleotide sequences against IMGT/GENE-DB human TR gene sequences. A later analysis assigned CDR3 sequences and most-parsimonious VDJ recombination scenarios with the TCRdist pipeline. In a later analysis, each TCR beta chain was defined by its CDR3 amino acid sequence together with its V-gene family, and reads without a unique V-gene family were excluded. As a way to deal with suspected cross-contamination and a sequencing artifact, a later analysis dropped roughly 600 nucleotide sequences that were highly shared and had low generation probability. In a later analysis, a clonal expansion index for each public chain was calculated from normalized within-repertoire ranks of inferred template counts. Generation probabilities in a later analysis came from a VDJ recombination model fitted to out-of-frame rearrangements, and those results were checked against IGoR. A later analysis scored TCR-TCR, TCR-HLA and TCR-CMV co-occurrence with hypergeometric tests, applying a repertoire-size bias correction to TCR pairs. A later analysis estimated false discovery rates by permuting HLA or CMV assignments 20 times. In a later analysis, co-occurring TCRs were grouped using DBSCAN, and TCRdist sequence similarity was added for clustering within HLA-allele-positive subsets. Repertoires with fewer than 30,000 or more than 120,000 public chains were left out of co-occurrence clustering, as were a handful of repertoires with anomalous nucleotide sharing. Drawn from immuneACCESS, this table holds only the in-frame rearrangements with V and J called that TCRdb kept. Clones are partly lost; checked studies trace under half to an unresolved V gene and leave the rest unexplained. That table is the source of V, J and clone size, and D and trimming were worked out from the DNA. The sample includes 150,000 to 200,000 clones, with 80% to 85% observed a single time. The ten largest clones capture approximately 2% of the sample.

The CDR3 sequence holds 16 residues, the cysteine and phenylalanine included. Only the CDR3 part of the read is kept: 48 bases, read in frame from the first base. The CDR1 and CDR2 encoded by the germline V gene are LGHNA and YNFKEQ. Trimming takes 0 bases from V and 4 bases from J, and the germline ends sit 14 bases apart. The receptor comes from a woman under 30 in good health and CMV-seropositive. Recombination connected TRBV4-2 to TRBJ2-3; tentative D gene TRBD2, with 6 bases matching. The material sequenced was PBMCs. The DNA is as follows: TGTGCCAGCAGCCAAGAGACGGGGGTTACTTCAGATACGCAGTATTTT. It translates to CASSQETGVTSDTQYF.